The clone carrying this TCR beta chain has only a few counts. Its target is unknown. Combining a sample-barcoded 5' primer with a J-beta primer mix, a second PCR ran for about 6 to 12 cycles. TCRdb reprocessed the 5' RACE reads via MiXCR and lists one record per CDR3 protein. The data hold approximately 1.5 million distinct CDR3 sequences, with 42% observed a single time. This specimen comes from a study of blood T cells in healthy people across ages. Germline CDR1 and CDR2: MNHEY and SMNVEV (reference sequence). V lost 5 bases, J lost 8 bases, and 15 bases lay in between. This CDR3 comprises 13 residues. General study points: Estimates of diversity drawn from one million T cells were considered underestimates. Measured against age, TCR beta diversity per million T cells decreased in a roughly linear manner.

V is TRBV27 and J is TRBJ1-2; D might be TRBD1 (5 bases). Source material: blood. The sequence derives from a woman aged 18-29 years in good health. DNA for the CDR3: TGTGCCAGCAGTCCGCGATGGGGCCGGGGCTACACCTTC. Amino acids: CASSPRWGRGYTF.